Reported below is one T cell receptor beta chain. This entry is derived from a study of patients and donors after allogeneic stem cell transplantation. The CDR3 totals 15 residues. The V end was cut by 4 bases, the J end by 11 bases, with 20 bases between. Per the germline V gene, CDR1 is LNHDA and CDR2 is SQIVND (reference sequence). TCRdb analysed the RT-PCR reads with MiXCR anew, one entry per CDR3 protein. The table includes 98,000 or so distinct CDR3 sequences, around 36% detected once. This sequence joins TRBV19 and TRBJ1-4; D may be TRBD1 (6 bases). Sequenced material: blood, either unsorted or a sorted T cell fraction (not recorded which). This clonotype originated in a human donor who was either an allogeneic HSCT recipient or a stem cell or donor lymphocyte infusion donor (not recorded which). It is not recorded whose cells these are; they may come from a transplant donor. CDR3 loop: CASSTRQDRIEKLFF. The DNA of the CDR3 is TGTGCCAGTAGTACAAGACAGGACCGTATCGAGAAACTGTTTTTT.